The text below deals with one T cell receptor (beta chain). Its antigen is unknown. The data were taken from a study of shared clonotypes between healthy human individuals. The study's findings and limits: Sample collection involved blood only; tissue repertoires are likely different. Sharing of clonotypes among donors was expected to vary with sequencing depth.

Produced via immunoSEQ multiplex PCR; TCRdb's table is partial and in-frame only. This table has 2 million or so clones, 85% to 95% appearing once. Germline CDR1 is LNHDA and CDR2 is SQIVND (reference sequence). The V end was cut by 6 bases, the J end by 1 base, with 13 bases between. The CDR3 spans 15 residues. The V gene is TRBV19, the J gene TRBJ1-5, with D hard to call. This TCR was sampled from a man aged 18 to 29 in good health. The sample taken for sequencing was naive CD4+ T cells sorted from blood. Noted subset: CD45RA+ positively selected. This CDR3 is CASRVRIDSNQPQHF. The CDR3 nucleotides are TGTGCCAGTAGAGTCAGGATAGACAGCAATCAGCCCCAGCATTTT.